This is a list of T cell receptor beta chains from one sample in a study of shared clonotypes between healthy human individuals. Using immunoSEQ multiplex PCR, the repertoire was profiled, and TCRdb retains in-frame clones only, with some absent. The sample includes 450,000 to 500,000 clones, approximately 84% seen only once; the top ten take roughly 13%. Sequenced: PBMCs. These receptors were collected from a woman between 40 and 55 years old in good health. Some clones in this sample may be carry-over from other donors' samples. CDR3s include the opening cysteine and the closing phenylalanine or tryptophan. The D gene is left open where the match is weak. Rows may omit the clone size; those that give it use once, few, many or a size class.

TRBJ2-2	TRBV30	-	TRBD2	TGTGCCTGGAGCCGGGGACTAGCGGGAGAGAACACCGGGGAGCTGTTTTTT	CAWSRGLAGENTGELFF
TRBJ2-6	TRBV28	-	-	TGTGCCAGCAGTTTATTAGGGACTGGGGCCAACGTCCTGACTTTC	CASSLLGTGANVLTF
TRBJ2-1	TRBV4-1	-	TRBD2	TGCGCCAGCAGCCAGGTTCTAGCGGGAGGTGATGAGCAGTTCTTC	CASSQVLAGGDEQFF
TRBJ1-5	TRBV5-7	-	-	TGTGCCAGCAGCTTGGGGCCGGGAGAACAGCCCCAGCATTTT	CASSLGPGEQPQHF
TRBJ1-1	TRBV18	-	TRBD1	TGTGCCAGCTCACAACAACGACAGGGTCGGGGCCCTGAAGCTTTCTTT	CASSQQRQGRGPEAFF
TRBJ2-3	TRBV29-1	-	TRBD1	TGCAGCGCGGACAGGGGAGCAGATACGCAGTATTTT	CSADRGADTQYF
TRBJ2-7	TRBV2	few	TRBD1	TGTGCCAGCAGCATCGGGGGGGGACAGGGGCCGTACGAGCAGTACTTC	CASSIGGGQGPYEQYF
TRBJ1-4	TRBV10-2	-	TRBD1	TGCGCCAGCACTGGTGACAGGGTCGATGAAAAACTGTTTTTT	CASTGDRVDEKLFF
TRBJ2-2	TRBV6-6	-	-	TGTGCCAGCAGCTTTTCCAGGGCAAACACCGGGGAGCTGTTTTTT	CASSFSRANTGELFF
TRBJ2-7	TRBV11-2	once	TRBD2	TGTGCCAGCAGCTTGGGGCTAGCGGGGGAGCAGTACTTC	CASSLGLAGEQYF
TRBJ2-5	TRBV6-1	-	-	TGTGCCAGCACCCGAAACCTCCAAGAGACCCAGTACTTC	CASTRNLQETQYF
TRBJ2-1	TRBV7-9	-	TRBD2	TGTGCCAGCAGCCACGAGCTAGCGGTTTACAATGAGCAGTTCTTC	CASSHELAVYNEQFF
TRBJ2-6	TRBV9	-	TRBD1	TGTGCCAGCAGCGTTTCCGCCGGGACAGGGATAGCGGTGGCCAACGTCCTGACTTTC	CASSVSAGTGIAVANVLTF
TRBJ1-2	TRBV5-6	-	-	TGTGCCAGCAGCCCCGGTTTGCATGGCTACACCTTC	CASSPGLHGYTF
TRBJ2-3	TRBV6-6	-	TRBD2	TGTGCCAGCAGTACTAGCGGGAGGGATTGGGATACGCAGTATTTT	CASSTSGRDWDTQYF
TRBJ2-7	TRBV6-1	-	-	TGTGCCAGCAGTGGGACCCTCCCCGAGCAGTACTTC	CASSGTLPEQYF
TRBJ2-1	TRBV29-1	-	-	TGCAGCGTTGTAGGGGTCTACAATGAGCAGTTCTTC	CSVVGVYNEQFF
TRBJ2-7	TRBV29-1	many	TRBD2	TGCAGCGTCCCCGGGGGGGCTAGCGACATTTACGAGCAGTACTTC	CSVPGGASDIYEQYF
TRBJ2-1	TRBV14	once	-	TGTGCCAGCAGCCAACTCCCGTCCTACAATGAGCAGTTCTTC	CASSQLPSYNEQFF
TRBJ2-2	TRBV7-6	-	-	TGTGCCAGCAGCGGACGGACACCGATTACCGGGGAGCTGTTTTTT	CASSGRTPITGELFF
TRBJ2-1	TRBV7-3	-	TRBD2	TGTGCCAGCAGCTCGGTCCTACTAGCGGGAGGCTACAATGAGCAGTTCTTC	CASSSVLLAGGYNEQFF
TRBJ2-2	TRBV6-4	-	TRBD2	TGTGCCAGCAGTGATCGAGCGGGAGAGTCCGGGGAGCTGTTTTTT	CASSDRAGESGELFF
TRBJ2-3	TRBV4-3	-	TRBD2	TGCGCCAGCAGCCAAGAGGTGCTAGCGGGAGCACCTAGCACAGATACGCAGTATTTT	CASSQEVLAGAPSTDTQYF
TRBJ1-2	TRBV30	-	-	TGTGCCTGGAGTTTGATACGGACGACGTATGGCTACACCTTC	CAWSLIRTTYGYTF